These 9 T cell receptor beta chains share one sample of origin, sequenced in a study of blood T cell repertoires in COVID-19. Generated by immunoSEQ multiplex PCR, the TCRdb table keeps only in-frame clones and is missing some. The profile shows about 150,000 clones, 75% to 90% of them singletons. Specimen: peripheral blood. The receptors were sampled from a woman aged 55-69 years with active COVID-19.

The chain links TRBV1 to TRBJ2-1; TRBD1, the table's D call, lacks a check against the DNA. TRBV1 is a pseudogene. The CDR3 has 13 residues. The CDR3: CTSSQGLYNEQFF. CDR3 DNA: TGCACCAGCAGCCAAGGGCTTTACAATGAGCAGTTCTTC.

The chain joins TRBV5-1 to TRBJ1-1; TRBD1 is a possible D gene (6 bases). V dropped 4 bases and J dropped 6 bases, with 28 bases sitting between them. This CDR3 contains 18 residues. Germline V lookup: CDR1 SGHRS, CDR2 YFSETQ. The CDR3 reads CASSADRQQGLLHSEAFF. The CDR3 DNA reads TGCGCCAGCAGCGCCGATAGGCAGCAGGGGTTGTTACATTCTGAAGCTTTCTTT.

This chain links TRBV21-1 with TRBJ2-3; TRBD2 is the table's D call and was not checked against the DNA. TRBV21-1 is deemed a pseudogene. The CDR3 runs 20 residues. The DNA of the CDR3 is TGTGCCAGCAGGAACTCACTAGCGGGAGGGATCCCCGAGAACACAGATACGCAGTATTTT. Translation: CASRNSLAGGIPENTDTQYF.

In its sample, this clone ranks as medium-sized. Other nucleotide sequences from this sample produce the same CDR3. The chain uses TRBV7-9 and TRBJ2-7; D is undetermined. Trimming left V 1 base short and J 2 bases short, with 9 bases between. CDR3 length: 14 residues. Germline assignment: CDR1 SEHNR and CDR2 FQNEAQ (reference sequence). The CDR3 loop is CASSLGGSAYEQYF. In nucleotides, the CDR3 is TGTGCCAGCAGCTTAGGTGGCAGCGCCTACGAGCAGTACTTC.

The chain carries TRBV5-1 and TRBJ2-3; 11 bases align to TRBD2. The CDR3 totals 16 residues. V lost 3 bases, J lost 2 bases, and 5 bases stayed unmatched. Germline V lookup: CDR1 SGHRS, CDR2 YFSETQ. CDR3 in DNA: TGCGCCAGCAGCTCGACTAGCGGGAAGACCACAGATACGCAGTATTTT. Its translation: CASSSTSGKTTDTQYF. The full variable domain, with the rest looked up from reference TRBV5-1 and TRBJ2-3, is KAGVTQTPRYLIKTRGQQVTLSCSPISGHRSVSWYQQTPGQGLQFLFEYFSETQRNKGNFPGRFSGRQFSNSRSEMNVSTLELGDSALYLCASSSTSGKTTDTQYFGPGTRLTVL.

The table lists this clone with a count of one. This CDR3 is CSASGVESSETQYF. DNA for the CDR3: TGCAGTGCTAGTGGGGTGGAGTCCTCCGAGACCCAGTACTTC. V and J are TRBV20-1 and TRBJ2-5; D is undetermined. V dropped 3 bases and J dropped 5 bases, with 16 bases sitting between them. The length of the CDR3 is 14 residues. The germline V gene has CDR1 DFQATT and CDR2 SNEGSKA (reference sequence).

This chain links TRBV30 with TRBJ1-6; the match to TRBD1 covers 7 bases. CDR1 is GTSNPN and CDR2 is SVGIG in the germline V gene (reference sequence). Trimming removed 7 bases from V and 7 bases from J; junction bases left unmatched: 10. This CDR3 region has 14 residues. CDR3: CASQTGQWNSPLHF. CDR3 DNA sequence: TGTGCCTCGCAGACGGGACAGTGGAATTCACCCCTCCACTTT.

The chain has TRBV7-6 and TRBJ1-3, with 7 nucleotides matching TRBD1. The CDR3 covers 15 residues. Germline V lookup: CDR1 SGHVS, CDR2 FNYEAQ. After removal of 4 bases from V and 5 bases from J, the junction contained 8 bases not matched to a gene. The CDR3 loop reads CASSSLQGPRNTIYF. The CDR3 DNA reads TGTGCCAGCAGCTCCTTACAGGGGCCCAGAAACACCATATATTTT.

This chain links TRBV5-4 with TRBJ2-7; D is uncertain. V was trimmed by 2 bases and J by 1 base, leaving 16 bases between them. The CDR3 covers 16 residues. The germline gives CDR1 SGHNT, CDR2 YYREEE (reference sequence). Here the CDR3 DNA reads TGTGCCAGCAGCTTTGGGTGGGCAGGAACTTCCTACGAGCAGTACTTC. Amino acid sequence: CASSFGWAGTSYEQYF.